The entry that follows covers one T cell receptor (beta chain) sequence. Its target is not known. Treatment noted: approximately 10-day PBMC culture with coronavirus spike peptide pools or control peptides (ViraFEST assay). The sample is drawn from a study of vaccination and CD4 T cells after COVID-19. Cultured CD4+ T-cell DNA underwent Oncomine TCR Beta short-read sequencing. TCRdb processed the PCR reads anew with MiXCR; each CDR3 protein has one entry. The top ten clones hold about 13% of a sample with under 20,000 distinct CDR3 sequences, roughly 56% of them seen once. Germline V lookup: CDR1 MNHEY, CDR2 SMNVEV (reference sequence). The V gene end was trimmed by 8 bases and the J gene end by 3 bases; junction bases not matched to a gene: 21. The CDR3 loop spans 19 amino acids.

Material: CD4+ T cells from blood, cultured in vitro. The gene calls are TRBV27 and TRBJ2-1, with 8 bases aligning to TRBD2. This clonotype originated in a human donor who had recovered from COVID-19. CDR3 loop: CASYPSLLWGLAGYNEQFF. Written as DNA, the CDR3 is TGTGCCAGCTACCCCTCCCTTTTGTGGGGGCTAGCGGGCTACAATGAGCAGTTCTTC.